This is a list of T cell receptor beta chains from one sample in a study of beta chain features in type 1 diabetes. TCRdb's copy holds only in-frame clones and misses some; the assay was immunoSEQ multiplex PCR. The sample carries 250,000 or so clones, 25% to 30% recorded once. Sequenced material: central memory CD4+ T cells from blood. The receptors come from a man in his thirties or forties in good health. Both conserved end residues are part of each CDR3. A D gene is named only where the DNA matches it firmly. Size values are once, few and many counts, or a class for expanded clones, and some rows have none.

V gene	CDR3 length	clone size	D gene	J gene	CDR3 DNA	CDR3 protein
TRBV29-1	14	-	-	TRBJ1-3	TGCAGCGTTGACGCGACAGGCTCTGGAAACACCATATATTTT	CSVDATGSGNTIYF
TRBV2	15	-	TRBD1	TRBJ2-7	TGTGCCAGCAGTGAAGCAAGGACAGGGAGTTCTGTGCAGTACTTC	CASSEARTGSSVQYF
TRBV10-2	12	few	-	TRBJ1-2	TGCGCCAGCATGCGGGACGACTATGGCTACACCTTC	CASMRDDYGYTF
TRBV9	16	-	TRBD2	TRBJ2-7	TGTGCCAGCAGCGATCGAGCGGGGAGTACCTCCTACGAGCAGTACTTC	CASSDRAGSTSYEQYF
TRBV7-2	16	few	TRBD2	TRBJ2-3	TGTGCCAGCAGCTCCGTAGCGGGGGGGCCCGGAGATACGCAGTATTTT	CASSSVAGGPGDTQYF
TRBV14	14	many	-	TRBJ2-1	TGTGCCAGCAGCCCTTCGGACCAATACAATGAGCAGTTCTTC	CASSPSDQYNEQFF
TRBV7-9	17	-	-	TRBJ1-6	TGTGCCAGCAGGCAAAAGGGCTCCGGCTCCTATAATTCACCCCTCCACTTT	CASRQKGSGSYNSPLHF
TRBV5-1	16	few	-	TRBJ2-7	TGCGCCAGCAGCCCCGGAGACCGTCCTCGGAGGAACGAGCAGTACTTC	CASSPGDRPRRNEQYF
TRBV10-3	12	few	TRBD1	TRBJ2-7	TGTGCCACCTCGACAGGGGGCTACGAGCAGTACTTC	CATSTGGYEQYF
TRBV7-2	15	-	-	TRBJ2-3	TGTGCCAGCAGCTTAGCGGGGGCATTTACAGATACGCAGTATTTT	CASSLAGAFTDTQYF
TRBV9	15	-	-	TRBJ2-3	TGTGCCAGCAGCGCCCAGGGGGGGCCCACAGATACGCAGTATTTT	CASSAQGGPTDTQYF
TRBV6-1	14	few	-	TRBJ2-5	TGTGCCAGCAGTCAACCCGCGGGGAAAGAGACCCAGTACTTC	CASSQPAGKETQYF
TRBV7-2	12	-	-	TRBJ2-7	TGTGCCAGCAGCCGCAACGGCTACGAGCAGTACTTC	CASSRNGYEQYF
TRBV5-4	14	-	TRBD1	TRBJ1-6	TGTGCCAGCAGCTTGGGACAGGGGGATTCACCCCTCCACTTT	CASSLGQGDSPLHF
TRBV6-5	14	-	TRBD1	TRBJ2-7	TGTGCCAGCAGTCCCAACAGGGGGGTCTACGAGCAGTACTTC	CASSPNRGVYEQYF
TRBV5-6	16	few	TRBD1	TRBJ1-1	TGTGCCAGCAGCTCCGACAGGGGGTACGGGAACACTGAAGCTTTCTTT	CASSSDRGYGNTEAFF
TRBV30	12	-	-	TRBJ2-1	TGTGCCTGGAGTGTACAGGGTGGTGAGCAGTTCTTC	CAWSVQGGEQFF
TRBV6-5	15	many	TRBD2	TRBJ2-4	TGTGCCAGCAGTTACTCCGGGACTAGCCGGGACATTCAGTACTTC	CASSYSGTSRDIQYF
TRBV30	14	-	-	TRBJ1-1	TGTGCCTGGAGTAAGGGAGCGATGAACACTGAAGCTTTCTTT	CAWSKGAMNTEAFF
TRBV30	14	-	-	TRBJ1-5	TGTGCCTGGAGGGCAAACAGGGCGGATCAGCCCCAGCATTTT	CAWRANRADQPQHF
TRBV18	16	-	-	TRBJ2-1	TGTGCCAGCTCACCATCCCAGTCCGAATACTACAATGAGCAGTTCTTC	CASSPSQSEYYNEQFF
TRBV11-2	14	-	TRBD1	TRBJ2-1	TGTGCCAGCAGCTTAGGGGACAGGGGAAATGAGCAGTTCTTC	CASSLGDRGNEQFF
TRBV18	14	many	-	TRBJ1-5	TGTGCCAGCTCACCCTCGGATCCGAGGCAGCCCCAGCATTTT	CASSPSDPRQPQHF
TRBV11-2	15	few	-	TRBJ1-2	TGTGCCAGCAGCTCTCGAGGGGCTAACAACTATGGCTACACCTTC	CASSSRGANNYGYTF
TRBV4-3	14	few	TRBD1	TRBJ1-5	TGCGCCAGCAGCCAAGTACAGGGGGAGAGGCCCCAGCATTTT	CASSQVQGERPQHF
TRBV30	14	few	-	TRBJ2-5	TGTGCCTGGAGTGTTCTTTCCGGTGGAGAGACCCAGTACTTC	CAWSVLSGGETQYF
TRBV6-5	14	-	-	TRBJ2-1	TGTGCCAGCAGTTACTCCCTGGGGCTTAATGAGCAGTTCTTC	CASSYSLGLNEQFF
TRBV7-2	10	-	-	TRBJ2-5	TGTGCCAGCGGGCTGGAGACCCAGTACTTC	CASGLETQYF
TRBV5-6	16	-	TRBD2	TRBJ2-2	TGTGCCAGCAGCCCTGCCGGGACTAGCGGGTACGGGGAGCTGTTTTTT	CASSPAGTSGYGELFF
TRBV28	15	-	TRBD1	TRBJ1-1	TGTGCCAGCAGGGGGACAGGGGTACGGTACACTGAAGCTTTCTTT	CASRGTGVRYTEAFF
TRBV30	15	few	TRBD2	TRBJ2-3	TGTGCCTGGAGTGTAGGGAGCGGGGGCACAGATACGCAGTATTTT	CAWSVGSGGTDTQYF
TRBV18	18	few	TRBD1	TRBJ1-5	TGTGCCAGCTCACCTGTAGGAGGACGGACAGGGAGCAATCAGCCCCAGCATTTT	CASSPVGGRTGSNQPQHF
TRBV9	16	few	TRBD1	TRBJ1-6	TGTGCCAGCAGCGCCCAAACTCACAGGGGGGGTTCACCCCTCCACTTT	CASSAQTHRGGSPLHF
TRBV5-1	12	-	-	TRBJ2-3	TGCGCCAGCAGCTGGAGCACAGATACGCAGTATTTT	CASSWSTDTQYF
TRBV10-3	12	few	-	TRBJ2-7	TGTGCCATCAGTGAGACGACCTACGAGCAGTACTTC	CAISETTYEQYF
TRBV2	11	-	-	TRBJ2-7	TGTGCCAGCAAGGGCCCCTACGAGCAGTACTTC	CASKGPYEQYF
TRBV7-2	14	-	-	TRBJ2-5	TGTGCCAGCAGCCCTCGGGGCGCTGGGGAGACCCAGTACTTC	CASSPRGAGETQYF
TRBV30	11	few	-	TRBJ2-3	TGTGCCTGGAGGGTAGCGGATACGCAGTATTTT	CAWRVADTQYF
TRBV7-2	15	few	-	TRBJ2-7	TGTGCCAGCAGCTTAGCGGGGAGACAGAACTACGAGCAGTACTTC	CASSLAGRQNYEQYF
TRBV6-5	14	-	-	TRBJ2-3	TGTGCCAGCAGCCCCGGGGGCCGGGCAGATACGCAGTATTTT	CASSPGGRADTQYF
TRBV7-2	16	few	TRBD2	TRBJ2-1	TGTGCCAGCAGCTTATTAGGGGCTAGCGGGATAGGTGAGCAGTTCTTC	CASSLLGASGIGEQFF
TRBV14	12	-	-	TRBJ2-2	TGTGCCAGCAGCCAAGAGGTCGGGAGCATGTTTTTT	CASSQEVGSMFF
TRBV11-2	14	-	-	TRBJ2-5	TGTGCCACCCAGCTTGGGCAGGGCCGAGAGACCCAGTACTTC	CATQLGQGRETQYF
TRBV30	18	-	-	TRBJ2-6	TGTGCCTGGCACCCGACAGGACAGTTGGGCTCTGGGGCCAACGTCCTGACTTTC	CAWHPTGQLGSGANVLTF
TRBV14	15	-	-	TRBJ2-7	TGTGCCAGCAGCCATACCGACGGCTACTCATACGAGCAGTACTTC	CASSHTDGYSYEQYF
TRBV29-1	14	few	TRBD2	TRBJ2-3	TGCAGCGTGGGCACTAGCGGGAACACAGATACGCAGTATTTT	CSVGTSGNTDTQYF
TRBV18	13	-	-	TRBJ2-1	TGTGCCAGCTCACCAATCTTAGACACCTCTTTCTTCTTC	CASSPILDTSFFF
TRBV25-1	13	-	-	TRBJ2-7	TGTGCCAGCTGGGGTGGGGGCCACTACGAGCAGTACTTC	CASWGGGHYEQYF
TRBV19	13	-	-	TRBJ2-5	TGTGCCAGTAGGCAAGACAGGTCGGAGACCCAGTACTTC	CASRQDRSETQYF
TRBV19	12	few	-	TRBJ1-5	TGTGCCAGTAGTATAGGTCCTCAGCCCCAGCATTTT	CASSIGPQPQHF
TRBV4-3	16	-	-	TRBJ2-1	TGCGCCAGCAGCCAAGGGGTAGGGACCAAATACAATGAGCAGTTCTTC	CASSQGVGTKYNEQFF
TRBV28	12	-	-	TRBJ1-1	TGTGCCAGCAGTTTAATGGGCACTGAAGCTTTCTTT	CASSLMGTEAFF
TRBV28	14	-	-	TRBJ2-7	TGTGCCAGCAGCGGGAGTCCCAGGGACTACGAGCAGTACTTC	CASSGSPRDYEQYF
TRBV5-4	13	many	-	TRBJ1-1	TGTGCCAGCAGCGGAAGGAGAAGCACTGAAGCTTTCTTT	CASSGRRSTEAFF
TRBV15	12	-	-	TRBJ1-5	TGTGCCACCAGCAGCGACAGTCAGCCCCAGCATTTT	CATSSDSQPQHF